This is a list of T cell receptor beta chains from one sample in a study of Ad26.COV2.S vaccination and SARS-CoV-2 variants. TCRdb's table, derived via immunoSEQ multiplex PCR, lists solely in-frame clones and lacks some. The sample yields 400,000 to 450,000 clones, approximately 92% seen once. The sequencing used peripheral blood, collected in a trial of Ad26.COV2.S vaccine versus placebo. The receptor source for this set is a person aged 18 to 59 who received the Ad26.COV2.S COVID-19 vaccine or a placebo. CDR3s include the opening cysteine and the closing phenylalanine or tryptophan. Fields, in order: J gene, clone size, D gene, V gene, CDR3 protein. D genes are given only for firm matches. Clone size is given for some rows only: seen once, a few or many times, or a class if the clone is expanded.

J: TRBJ2-3
size: NA
D: NA
V: TRBV28
CDR3: CASSSETREGDTQYF

J: TRBJ2-3
size: NA
D: TRBD1
V: TRBV19
CDR3: CASSILGGAGDTQYF

J: TRBJ2-1
size: once
D: TRBD2
V: TRBV6-2/TRBV6-3
CDR3: CASSPAGGPGEQFF

J: TRBJ2-5
size: NA
D: NA
V: TRBV7-9
CDR3: CASSLVEGRETQYF

J: TRBJ1-2
size: NA
D: NA
V: TRBV12-3/TRBV12-4
CDR3: CASSLGGGYTF

J: TRBJ1-5
size: NA
D: NA
V: TRBV28
CDR3: CASSSPAGNQPQHF

J: TRBJ1-1
size: NA
D: NA
V: TRBV4-1
CDR3: CASSQPDLPQGFKLGTEAFF

J: TRBJ2-3
size: NA
D: NA
V: TRBV21-1
CDR3: CARRGVWALSTDTQYF

J: TRBJ2-3
size: NA
D: NA
V: TRBV6-5
CDR3: CATFRDGTDTQYF

J: TRBJ1-2
size: NA
D: NA
V: TRBV6-5
CDR3: CASSYGVPNYGYTF

J: TRBJ2-2
size: NA
D: NA
V: TRBV13
CDR3: CASSLGSANTGELFF

J: TRBJ2-5
size: NA
D: NA
V: TRBV30
CDR3: CALAGKSGETQYF

J: TRBJ2-5
size: NA
D: NA
V: TRBV7-9
CDR3: CASSQTGNQETQYF

J: TRBJ2-5
size: NA
D: TRBD2
V: TRBV30
CDR3: CASWLAGWETQYF

J: TRBJ1-2
size: NA
D: NA
V: TRBV11-1
CDR3: CASSQHRQDRYTF

J: TRBJ1-5
size: NA
D: TRBD1
V: TRBV10-2
CDR3: CAPPLRGRRNQPQHF

J: TRBJ1-1
size: NA
D: TRBD1
V: TRBV11-3
CDR3: CASSLDGTVNTEAFF

J: TRBJ1-1
size: NA
D: NA
V: TRBV5-1
CDR3: CASRGGTIEAFF

J: TRBJ2-1
size: NA
D: TRBD2
V: TRBV4-1
CDR3: CASSQTSGRREQFF

J: TRBJ2-4
size: NA
D: NA
V: TRBV2
CDR3: CASSEAEGGKNIQYF

J: TRBJ2-3
size: NA
D: NA
V: TRBV6-5
CDR3: CASSYELPTRTDTQYF

J: TRBJ1-5
size: once
D: NA
V: TRBV18
CDR3: CASSPWSGNNQPQHF

J: TRBJ1-3
size: NA
D: NA
V: TRBV4-3
CDR3: CASSQVGSLGNTIYF

J: TRBJ2-3
size: NA
D: NA
V: TRBV27
CDR3: CASSPLFTDTQYF

J: TRBJ1-2
size: NA
D: TRBD1
V: TRBV3-1/TRBV3-2
CDR3: CASSQDHGTGNYGYTF

J: TRBJ2-3
size: NA
D: NA
V: TRBV28
CDR3: CASSQRPPSTDTQYF

J: TRBJ2-7
size: NA
D: TRBD2
V: TRBV6-4
CDR3: CASSDARTSGRNYEQYF

J: TRBJ2-5
size: NA
D: NA
V: TRBV5-5
CDR3: CASSPGEPREIQYF

J: TRBJ2-3
size: NA
D: NA
V: TRBV9
CDR3: CASSVVGDTQYF

J: TRBJ2-1
size: NA
D: NA
V: TRBV7-6
CDR3: CASSLHSEIYNEQFF

J: TRBJ1-4
size: NA
D: NA
V: TRBV7-9
CDR3: CASSSGREKLFF

J: TRBJ1-5
size: NA
D: NA
V: TRBV3-1/TRBV3-2
CDR3: CASSQGRFAQPQHF

J: TRBJ1-6
size: NA
D: TRBD1
V: TRBV19
CDR3: CASHGTASYNSPLHF

J: TRBJ2-3
size: NA
D: NA
V: TRBV19
CDR3: CASSMVQVGTDTQYF

J: TRBJ2-3
size: NA
D: NA
V: TRBV7-3
CDR3: CASSLRGAADTQYF

J: TRBJ1-2
size: NA
D: NA
V: TRBV5-8
CDR3: CASSATPGGYGYTF

J: TRBJ1-1
size: NA
D: NA
V: TRBV5-1
CDR3: CASSLARTNTEAFF

J: TRBJ2-1
size: NA
D: NA
V: TRBV4-1
CDR3: CASSQVPGGIGYNEQFF

J: TRBJ2-1
size: NA
D: TRBD1
V: TRBV3-1/TRBV3-2
CDR3: CASRLTGGSYNEQFF

J: TRBJ2-1
size: NA
D: TRBD2
V: TRBV11-2
CDR3: CASSSLAGGDEQFF

J: TRBJ2-1
size: NA
D: NA
V: TRBV28
CDR3: CASSLYITSNNEQFF

J: TRBJ2-7
size: NA
D: TRBD2
V: TRBV9
CDR3: CASSSGTREQYF

J: TRBJ1-3
size: NA
D: NA
V: TRBV25-1
CDR3: CASSEYEGLAGNTIYF

J: TRBJ1-1
size: NA
D: TRBD1
V: TRBV19
CDR3: CASRGQGTGEAFF

J: TRBJ2-7
size: few
D: TRBD1
V: TRBV7-6
CDR3: CASSLRPGQETYEQYF

J: TRBJ2-7
size: NA
D: NA
V: TRBV6-1
CDR3: CASSEDRVGEQYF

J: TRBJ2-1
size: NA
D: NA
V: TRBV19
CDR3: CASSIGAEGSYNEQFF

J: TRBJ2-6
size: NA
D: NA
V: TRBV6-6
CDR3: CASSGSSGANVLTF

J: TRBJ2-1
size: NA
D: TRBD1
V: TRBV28
CDR3: CASLGTGLNEQFF

J: TRBJ2-5
size: once
D: NA
V: TRBV5-1
CDR3: CASSHGTDGGETQYF

J: TRBJ1-4
size: few
D: NA
V: TRBV5-1
CDR3: CASTHASGSGEKLFF

J: TRBJ2-7
size: NA
D: TRBD1
V: TRBV6-5
CDR3: CASSYSTGGASYEQYF

J: TRBJ2-7
size: NA
D: NA
V: TRBV5-1
CDR3: CASSLEQGLSYEQYF

J: TRBJ2-3
size: NA
D: NA
V: TRBV19
CDR3: CASSLTGDSTDTQYF

J: TRBJ1-6
size: NA
D: NA
V: TRBV28
CDR3: CASSGANNSPLHF